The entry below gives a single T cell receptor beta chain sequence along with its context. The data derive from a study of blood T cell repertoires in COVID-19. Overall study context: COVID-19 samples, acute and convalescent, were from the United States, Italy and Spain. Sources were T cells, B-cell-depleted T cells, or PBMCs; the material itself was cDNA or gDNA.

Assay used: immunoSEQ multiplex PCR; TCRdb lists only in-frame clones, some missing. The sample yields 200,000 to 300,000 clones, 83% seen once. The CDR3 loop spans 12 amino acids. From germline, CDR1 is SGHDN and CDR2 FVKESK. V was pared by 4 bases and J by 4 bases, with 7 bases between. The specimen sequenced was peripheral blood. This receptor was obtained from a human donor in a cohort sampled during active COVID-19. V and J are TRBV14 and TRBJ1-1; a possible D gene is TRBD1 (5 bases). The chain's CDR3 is CASSRQFTEAFF. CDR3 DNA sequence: TGTGCCAGCAGCCGACAGTTCACTGAAGCTTTCTTT.